This T cell receptor (beta chain) appears in the sequencing data of a study of blood T cell repertoires in COVID-19. V trimming: 3 bases; J trimming: 0 bases; junction bases outside the gene matches: 8. Per germline, CDR1 SGHDT and CDR2 YYEEEE. The CDR3 loop spans 16 amino acids. The table came from immunoSEQ multiplex PCR; TCRdb's copy has only in-frame clones and leaves some out. The sample includes tens of thousands of clones, roughly 84% of them seen just once. The specimen was peripheral blood. The V and J genes are TRBV5-6 and TRBJ1-2, with 7 bases aligning to TRBD1. The TCR was taken from a middle-aged man with acute or convalescent COVID-19. CDR3: CASSSPGTASNYGYTF. The CDR3 nucleotides read TGTGCCAGCAGCTCACCCGGGACAGCTTCTAACTATGGCTACACCTTC.